A single sample is the source of the 2 T cell receptor beta chains below, sequenced in a study of blood T cell repertoires in COVID-19. Libraries were prepared by immunoSEQ multiplex PCR; TCRdb keeps only in-frame clonotypes and omits some of them. The repertoire includes about 180,000 clones, 85% to 90% of them detected once, and under 25% sits in the top ten. The sequenced material came from peripheral blood. The receptors stem from a man in his 70s with active or convalescent COVID-19.

The genes are TRBV29-1 and TRBJ1-2; TRBD1 might be the D (6 bases). The germline V and J ends were trimmed by 4 bases and 5 bases, with 11 bases remaining between them. The CDR3 is 12 residues long. Looked up from germline, CDR1 is SQVTM and CDR2 is ANQGSEA. CDR3 sequence reads: CSVGETGYGYTF. CDR3 nucleotides: TGCAGCGTTGGAGAGACAGGTTATGGCTACACCTTC.

This rearrangement joins TRBV10-2 to TRBJ2-7; D is perhaps TRBD2 (6 bases). V was shortened by 6 bases and J by 0 bases, with 12 bases between the two germline ends. Germline V gene sequence: CDR1 WSHSY, CDR2 SAAADI. The length of the CDR3 is 14 residues. The CDR3 loop reads CASSRDSNSYEQYF. CDR3 DNA: TGCGCCAGCAGCCGGGACTCCAACTCCTACGAGCAGTACTTC.